This passage covers 10 T cell receptor beta chains from one sample sequenced in a study of memory CD4+ T cells and cytomegalovirus serostatus (dated by TCRdb to the late 2010s). A FACSAria II was used to sort memory CD4+ T cells, defined as single viable CD3+CD4+CD8-CD45RO+ cells. Library preparation was by the immunoSEQ multiplex PCR assay. Held by TCRdb, this immuneACCESS table contains in-frame sequences only and omits some clones. Under half of the omission traces to an unresolved V gene where checked; the cause of the rest is unknown. This sample lists approximately 60,000 clones; 80% to 85% were detected once. Clones ranked in the top ten supply more than 0.85% of the sample. Sequencing input: memory CD4+ T cells from blood. Receptors were obtained from an adult in good health and CMV-seronegative.

The gene calls are TRBV5-1 and TRBJ1-2; 9 bases line up with TRBD1. J gave up 5 bases and V 4 bases, and 9 bases lay outside the gene matches. The CDR3 spans 15 residues. CDR1 and CDR2 from the germline V gene are SGHRS and YFSETQ. The CDR3 reads CASSGLTGTGYGYTF. CDR3 DNA: TGCGCCAGCAGCGGTCTGACAGGGACAGGGTATGGCTACACCTTC.

This chain uses TRBV7-9 with TRBJ2-5; 9 bases align to TRBD1. The J call may be mistaken, given a closer DNA end match to TRBJ2-7. The length of the CDR3 is 15 residues. Germline CDR1 and CDR2: SEHNR and FQNEAQ (reference sequence). CDR3 loop: CASSPRTGDGYEQYF. The CDR3 DNA is TGTGCCAGCAGCCCCCGGACAGGGGATGGGTACGAGCAGTACTTC.

The genes are TRBV29-1 and TRBJ1-4; the D gene is possibly TRBD1 (5 bases). This CDR3 has 12 residues. Germline CDR1 is SQVTM and CDR2 is ANQGSEA. V shed 4 bases and J shed 10 bases, with 13 bases lying between them. The CDR3: CSVGRDQGKLFF. In nucleotides, the CDR3 is TGCAGCGTTGGTAGGGATCAGGGAAAACTGTTTTTT.

The chain recombines TRBV4-3 with TRBJ2-3; D uncertain. The CDR3 runs to 14 residues. Germline values: CDR1 LGHNA, CDR2 YSLEER. The germline V and J ends were trimmed by 4 bases and 0 bases, with 8 bases remaining between them. The CDR3 reads CASSPLGSTDTQYF. The DNA for the CDR3 is TGCGCCAGCAGCCCCCTGGGCAGCACAGATACGCAGTATTTT.

This chain connects TRBV18 to TRBJ2-1; tentative D call: TRBD2 (6 bases). The V gene's germline CDR1 is KGHSH and CDR2 LQKENI. V lost 1 base and J lost 6, with 16 bases in between. This CDR3 is built from 16 residues. The CDR3 DNA sequence: TGTGCCAGCTCACCACGCTTGGGGGGAGTAAGCAATGAGCAGTTCTTC. Translating it yields CASSPRLGGVSNEQFF. Looking up the rest from reference TRBV18 and TRBJ2-1 gives the full variable domain: NAGVMQNPRHLVRRRGQEARLRCSPMKGHSHVYWYRQLPEEGLKFMVYLQKENIIDESGMPKERFSAEFPKEGPSILRIQQVVRGDSAAYFCASSPRLGGVSNEQFFGPGTRLTVL.

The V call is TRBV5-1, the J call TRBJ2-2; D may match TRBD1 or TRBD2 (5 bases each). The germline V gene has CDR1 SGHRS and CDR2 YFSETQ. Trimming cost V 2 bases and J 5 bases, with 13 bases left between them. The CDR3 length is 15 residues. The DNA of the CDR3 is TGCGCCAGCAGCTTCTCAGGGTCGGGGACCGGGGAGCTGTTTTTT. Protein: CASSFSGSGTGELFF.

The V call is TRBV11-1, the J call TRBJ2-3, with TRBD2 identical over 7 bases. Germline-derived CDR1 and CDR2 are SGHAT and FQDESV (reference sequence). The trim removed 5 bases at V and 5 bases at J, leaving 7 bases unmatched. The CDR3 consists of 14 residues. The CDR3 loop is CASSKSGNRDTQYF. The CDR3 coding sequence is TGTGCCAGCAGCAAAAGCGGGAACAGAGATACGCAGTATTTT.

Written as DNA, the CDR3 is TGTGCCAGCAGCGAGTCAGGAACGAACACTGAAGCTTTCTTT. Protein sequence: CASSESGTNTEAFF. The chain employs TRBV9 and TRBJ1-1, with no clear D. The V gene's germline CDR1 is SGDLS and CDR2 YYNGEE. The CDR3 runs 14 residues. Trimming cost V 3 bases and J 1 base, with 10 bases left between them.

The chain's CDR3 is CASGPHPRTSGYTF. CDR3 in DNA: TGTGCCAGCGGCCCGCATCCCAGGACCTCGGGCTACACCTTC. The chain joins TRBV7-9 to TRBJ1-2; no clear D gene. V lost 8 bases and J 8 bases, leaving 21 bases between the germline ends. The CDR3 loop spans 14 amino acids. CDR1 and CDR2 from the germline V gene are SEHNR and FQNEAQ (reference sequence).

The rearrangement uses TRBV14 and TRBJ2-7; tentatively, D is TRBD1 (5 bases). The CDR3 has 14 residues. Germline V gives CDR1 SGHDN, CDR2 FVKESK. Trimming took 1 base from V and 3 from J, leaving 10 bases between them. The CDR3 protein is CASSQGSGFYEQYF. The CDR3, as DNA: TGTGCCAGCAGCCAAGGGTCAGGGTTCTACGAGCAGTACTTC. The entire variable domain, with the rest obtained from reference TRBV14 and TRBJ2-7, is as follows: EAGVTQFPSHSVIEKGQTVTLRCDPISGHDNLYWYRRVMGKEIKFLLHFVKESKQDESGMPNNRFLAERTGGTYSTLKVQPAELEDSGVYFCASSQGSGFYEQYFGPGTRLTVT.